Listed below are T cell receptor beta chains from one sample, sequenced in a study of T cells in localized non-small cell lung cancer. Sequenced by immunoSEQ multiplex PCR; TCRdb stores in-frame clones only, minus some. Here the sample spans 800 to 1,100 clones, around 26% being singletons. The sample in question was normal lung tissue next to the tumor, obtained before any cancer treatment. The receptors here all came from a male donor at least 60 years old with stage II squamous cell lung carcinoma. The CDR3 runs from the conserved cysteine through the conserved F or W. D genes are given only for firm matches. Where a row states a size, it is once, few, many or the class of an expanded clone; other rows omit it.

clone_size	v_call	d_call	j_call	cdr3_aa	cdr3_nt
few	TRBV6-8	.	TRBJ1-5	CASRLGGTTRQPQHF	TGTGCCAGCAGACTTGGTGGTACAACTCGGCAGCCCCAGCATTTT
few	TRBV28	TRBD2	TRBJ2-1	CASTAGLAVKNEQFF	TGTGCCAGCACGGCGGGACTAGCGGTTAAAAATGAGCAGTTCTTC
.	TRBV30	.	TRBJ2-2	CAWSTWATGELFF	TGTGCCTGGTCTACATGGGCCACCGGGGAGCTGTTTTTT
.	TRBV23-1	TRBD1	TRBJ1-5	CASSQSRDRDTFNQPQHF	TGCGCCAGCAGTCAATCGCGGGACAGGGATACCTTCAATCAGCCCCAGCATTTT
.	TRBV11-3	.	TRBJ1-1	CASSPQAGSRLNTEAFF	TGTGCCAGCAGCCCCCAAGCAGGAAGCAGATTAAACACTGAAGCTTTCTTT
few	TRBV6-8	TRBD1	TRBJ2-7	CASSQEQGATYEQYF	TGTGCCAGCAGTCAGGAACAGGGGGCAACCTACGAGCAGTACTTC
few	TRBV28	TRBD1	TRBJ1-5	CASSLPGQGLDQPQHF	TGTGCCAGCAGTTTGCCGGGACAGGGGTTGGATCAGCCCCAGCATTTT
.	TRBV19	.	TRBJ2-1	CASSKRAGGDYNEQFF	TGTGCCAGTAGTAAAAGGGCAGGCGGTGATTACAATGAGCAGTTCTTC
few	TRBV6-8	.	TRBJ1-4	CASSPVGGTNEKLFF	TGTGCCAGCAGCCCCGTCGGGGGGACTAATGAAAAACTGTTTTTT
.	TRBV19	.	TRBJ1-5	CASLGGQGRLADQPQHF	TGTGCCAGTCTGGGAGGGCAGGGCAGGTTGGCGGATCAGCCCCAGCATTTT
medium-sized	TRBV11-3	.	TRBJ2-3	CASSLNVGGPTDTQYF	TGTGCCAGCAGCTTAAATGTCGGGGGGCCGACAGATACGCAGTATTTT
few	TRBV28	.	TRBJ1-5	CASGTGNQPQHF	TGTGCCAGCGGAACAGGGAATCAGCCCCAGCATTTT
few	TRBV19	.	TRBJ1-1	CASRRLSEAFF	TGTGCCAGTAGACGTCTCTCTGAAGCTTTCTTT
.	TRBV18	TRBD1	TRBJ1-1	CASSPLGGGTGTEAFF	TGTGCCAGCTCACCATTGGGGGGCGGGACAGGTACTGAAGCTTTCTTT
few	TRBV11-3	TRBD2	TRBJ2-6	CASCPWGGNSGANVLTF	TGTGCCAGCTGCCCGTGGGGAGGGAACTCTGGGGCCAACGTCCTGACTTTC
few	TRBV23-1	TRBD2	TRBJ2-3	CASSPEGLAGGPVDTQYF	TGCGCCAGCAGCCCGGAGGGACTAGCGGGGGGGCCGGTAGATACGCAGTATTTT
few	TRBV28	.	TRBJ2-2	CASLSGGNTGELFF	TGTGCCAGCTTGTCAGGCGGGAACACCGGGGAGCTGTTTTTT